A single sample is the source of the 26 T cell receptor beta chains below, sequenced in a study of T-cell memory formation after mild COVID-19. MiXCR was run by TCRdb on the 5' RACE reads, yielding one entry per CDR3 protein. Seen here are almost 250,000 distinct CDR3 sequences, 15% observed once, and the top ten hold under 2.5%. The specimen sequenced was PBMCs or a T cell subset sorted from them (not recorded which). All receptors come from an adult woman who had mild COVID-19 (a few samples of this study predate the infection). Cell type and time point are not known.

The rearrangement joins TRBV2 to TRBJ2-3, with TRBD2 matching over 8 bases. This CDR3 region has 16 residues. Germline assignment: CDR1 SNHLY and CDR2 FYNNEI. The junction had 5 bases not matched to a gene; V was cut back by 1 base and J by 2 bases. CDR3 sequence reads: CASSEGLAGVTDTQYF. The DNA of the CDR3 is TGTGCCAGCAGTGAAGGGCTAGCGGGCGTCACAGATACGCAGTATTTT.

The genes are TRBV4-2 and TRBJ1-2; TRBD1 matches at 8 bases. The CDR3 sequence is 18 residues long. Germline loops: CDR1 LGHNA, CDR2 YNFKEQ. J lost 8 bases, V lost 0 bases, and 17 bases had no gene match. CDR3 nucleotide sequence: TGTGCCAGCAGCCAAGAGGTGACAGGGGCCACTAACTATGGCGGCTACACCTTC. Residues: CASSQEVTGATNYGGYTF.

This clonotype was seen more than once but under ten times. This chain uses TRBV10-3 with TRBJ1-1; D is ambiguous. This CDR3 contains 12 residues. The V gene's germline CDR1 is ENHRY and CDR2 SYGVKD. V lost 6 bases and J 0 bases, leaving 5 bases between the germline ends. CDR3 in DNA: TGTGCCATCAGGCATATGAACACTGAAGCTTTCTTT. Its translation: CAIRHMNTEAFF.

This clonotype was seen a handful of times. The J gene is TRBJ1-2, the V gene TRBV5-1, with a possible D match to TRBD1 (6 bases). The CDR3 length is 16 residues. Germline CDR1 SGHRS, CDR2 YFSETQ. V lost 1 base, J lost 0 bases, and 13 bases lay in between. The CDR3: CASSLTGAAPNYGYTF. DNA for the CDR3: TGCGCCAGCAGCTTGACGGGGGCGGCACCTAACTATGGCTACACCTTC.

This chain uses TRBV6-2 or TRBV6-3 with TRBJ1-2; 8 bases fit TRBD1. V gave up 5 bases and J gave up 8 bases; unmatched junction bases: 13. Germline V gene lookup returns CDR1 MNHEY and CDR2 SVGEGT. CDR3 length: 15 residues. CDR3: CASSEMDREAGGYTF. For the CDR3, the DNA is TGTGCCAGCAGTGAGATGGACAGGGAGGCTGGAGGCTACACCTTC.

The J gene is TRBJ2-5, the V gene TRBV24-1, with D possibly TRBD1 on 6 matching bases. This CDR3 spans 13 amino acids. Germline-derived CDR1 and CDR2 are KGHDR and SFDVKD. Deletions cut 7 bases from V and 2 bases from J, with 10 bases between. This CDR3 is CATSDTGQETQYF. The CDR3, as DNA: TGTGCCACCAGCGATACAGGGCAAGAGACCCAGTACTTC.

The chain recombines TRBV12-3 or TRBV12-4 with TRBJ1-5; D gene uncertain. The CDR3 covers 14 residues. Trimming removed 5 bases from V and 6 bases from J, with 14 bases in between. The chain's CDR3 is CASSATVGLQPQHF. CDR3 bases: TGTGCCAGCAGTGCCACCGTTGGCCTTCAGCCCCAGCATTTT.

This sequence joins TRBV11-2 and TRBJ2-6; tentative D call: TRBD1 (5 bases). The ends were cut back, 1 base at V and 2 bases at J, with 21 bases in the middle. This CDR3 comprises 20 residues. Per germline, CDR1 SGHAT and CDR2 FQNNGV. CDR3 DNA sequence: TGTGCCAGCAGCTTAGTCACCTCGACAGTCTCGCTGGCTGGGGCCAACGTCCTGACTTTC. It translates to CASSLVTSTVSLAGANVLTF.

This clonotype was recorded at least ten times. The chain has TRBV5-1 and TRBJ1-5; TRBD1 might be the D (5 bases). This CDR3 comprises 15 residues. Trimming removed 0 bases from V and 0 bases from J, with 7 bases in between. The V gene's germline CDR1 is SGHRS and CDR2 YFSETQ. CDR3 in DNA: TGCGCCAGCAGCTTGGAAGGGGATAGCAATCAGCCCCAGCATTTT. Its translation is CASSLEGDSNQPQHF.

This clonotype showed up just a few times. The chain carries TRBV6-5 and TRBJ2-3; TRBD1 aligns across 8 bases. The CDR3 has 14 residues. The junction had 4 bases not matched to a gene; V was cut back by 4 bases and J by 4 bases. Germline V CDR1 and CDR2: MNHEY, SVGAGI. In DNA form, the CDR3 reads TGTGCCAGCAGTTCCCCGACAGGGGCAGATACGCAGTATTTT. The encoded protein is CASSSPTGADTQYF.

J is TRBJ1-6 and V is TRBV11-1; a possible D gene is TRBD1 (6 bases). The V gene lost 3 bases and the J gene lost 5 bases, with 8 bases spanning the gap. Germline CDR1 SGHAT, CDR2 FQDESV (reference sequence). The CDR3 totals 14 residues. CDR3 nucleotides: TGTGCCAGCAGCTTGTCAGGGGATAATTCACCCCTCCACTTT. Protein: CASSLSGDNSPLHF.

The V call is TRBV20-1, the J call TRBJ1-5; D ambiguous. The V end was cut by 3 bases, the J end by 0 bases, with 9 bases between. Germline V gene data show CDR1 as DFQATT and CDR2 as SNEGSKA (reference sequence). The length of the CDR3 is 14 residues. CDR3 bases: TGCAGTGCTAGTAAGGGCAATAGCAATCAGCCCCAGCATTTT. Protein sequence: CSASKGNSNQPQHF.

CDR3 sequence (DNA): TGTGCCAGCAGAAACGGGGGTTATGGCTACACCTTC. Amino acids: CASRNGGYGYTF. This chain connects TRBV27 to TRBJ1-2, with a weak D call TRBD1 (5 bases). CDR3 length: 12 amino acids. Germline V gene data show CDR1 as MNHEY and CDR2 as SMNVEV (reference sequence). V lost 6 bases to trimming and J lost 5 bases, with 10 bases between them.

The sample holds a few counts of this clonotype. The genes are TRBV30 and TRBJ2-2; 9 bases fit TRBD1. The CDR3 totals 19 residues. V lost 0 bases, J lost 4 bases, and 15 bases stayed unmatched. In germline, CDR1 is GTSNPN, CDR2 SVGIG (reference sequence). This CDR3 reads CAWSVQRMRGTGTTGELFF. In DNA form, the CDR3 reads TGTGCCTGGAGTGTACAAAGGATGAGGGGGACAGGGACCACCGGGGAGCTGTTTTTT.

The chain has TRBV4-1 and TRBJ1-2; TRBD1 matches 11 bases. CDR3 size: 15 residues. The germline gives CDR1 MGHRA, CDR2 YSYEKL. The junction had 3 bases not matched to a gene; V was cut back by 1 base and J by 5 bases. This chain's CDR3 is CASSQGGTGGYGYTF. The CDR3 nucleotides read TGCGCCAGCAGCCAAGGTGGGACAGGGGGGTATGGCTACACCTTC.

This chain joins TRBV30 and TRBJ2-5, with D possibly TRBD1 on 6 matching bases. The CDR3 has 14 amino acids. Germline CDR1 reads GTSNPN; CDR2 reads SVGIG (reference sequence). The V end lost 5 bases, the J end lost 5 bases, and 18 bases lay between the germline ends. As DNA, the CDR3 is TGTGCCTGGCAACGGGACACGCTACGTGAGACCCAGTACTTC. It is translated as CAWQRDTLRETQYF.

The V call is TRBV20-1, the J call TRBJ1-6; D is perhaps TRBD1 (6 bases). The CDR3 covers 13 residues. The V and J ends lost 2 bases and 14 bases respectively, with 16 bases between them. Germline V gene lookup returns CDR1 DFQATT and CDR2 SNEGSKA (reference sequence). The CDR3 spells CSARIGGHSSLHF. The DNA for the CDR3 is TGCAGTGCTAGAATAGGGGGACATTCGTCCCTCCACTTT.

The chain combines TRBV7-9 with TRBJ2-2, with 9 bases that match TRBD1. The CDR3 has 16 residues. Unmatched junction bases numbered 4, after V lost 2 bases and J lost 3 bases. Germline V gene lookup returns CDR1 SEHNR and CDR2 FQNEAQ (reference sequence). The CDR3 reads CASSLLTGGDTGELFF. In nucleotides, the CDR3 is TGTGCCAGCAGCTTATTGACAGGGGGTGACACCGGGGAGCTGTTTTTT.

This clonotype was counted only a few times. The gene calls are TRBV11-2 and TRBJ2-3; TRBD2 is a possible D gene (6 bases). The CDR3 is 15 residues long. Germline V gene sequence: CDR1 SGHAT, CDR2 FQNNGV. V was trimmed by 1 base and J by 2 bases, leaving 10 bases between them. CDR3 sequence: CASSLGAGPTDTQYF. CDR3 DNA sequence: TGTGCCAGCAGCTTAGGGGCGGGGCCCACAGATACGCAGTATTTT.

The gene calls are TRBV5-1 and TRBJ2-2; unclear D gene. V lost 0 bases, J lost 1 base, and 10 bases lay in between. The CDR3 contains 16 residues. CDR1 and CDR2 (germline): SGHRS, YFSETQ. CDR3 amino acids: CASSLARAGNTGELFF. In DNA form, the CDR3 reads TGCGCCAGCAGCTTGGCAAGGGCCGGGAACACCGGGGAGCTGTTTTTT.

This clonotype was recorded a few times. This chain joins TRBV5-1 and TRBJ2-7; TRBD1 agrees at 11 bases. CDR1 is SGHRS and CDR2 is YFSETQ in the germline V gene. The CDR3 has 15 amino acids. J lost 6 bases, V lost 0 bases, and 5 bases had no gene match. CDR3 sequence: CASSLVDRGPGEQYF. The CDR3, as DNA: TGCGCCAGCAGCTTGGTGGACAGGGGGCCTGGCGAGCAGTACTTC.

This clonotype showed up just a few times. The chain couples TRBV24-1 to TRBJ1-1; a possible D gene is TRBD1 (5 bases). Germline V gene sequence: CDR1 KGHDR, CDR2 SFDVKD. V was pared by 4 bases and J by 1 base, with 6 bases between. The CDR3 consists of 13 residues. CDR3 sequence reads: CATSEGQNTEAFF. The CDR3 bases are TGTGCCACCAGTGAAGGACAGAACACTGAAGCTTTCTTT.

The gene calls are TRBV7-8 and TRBJ2-1; D tentatively fits TRBD1 or TRBD2 (6 bases each). The CDR3 extends over 17 amino acids. Germline assignment: CDR1 SGHVS and CDR2 FQNEAQ. Trimming removed 4 bases from V and 2 bases from J, with 18 bases in between. CDR3 coding DNA: TGTGCCAGCAGCTACTCGCATGGGGGGCAAACCTACAATGAGCAGTTCTTC. Translated, it gives CASSYSHGGQTYNEQFF. The variable domain in full, with the rest retrieved from reference TRBV7-8 and TRBJ2-1, is GAGVSQSPRYKVAKRGQDVALRCDPISGHVSLFWYQQALGQGPEFLTYFQNEAQLDKSGLPSDRFFAERPEGSVSTLKIQRTQQEDSAVYLCASSYSHGGQTYNEQFFGPGTRLTVL.

In its sample, this clonotype was seen a few times. This rearrangement joins TRBV20-1 to TRBJ2-7, with TRBD1 as a possible D gene (6 bases). Germline V CDR1 and CDR2: DFQATT, SNEGSKA (reference sequence). The CDR3 consists of 17 residues. The V gene lost 6 bases and the J gene lost 6 bases, with 30 bases spanning the gap. CDR3 coding DNA: TGCAGTGCAACTTCCCCCATTCGCAAGTGGGGGCAGGCCGAGCAGTACTTC. This codes for CSATSPIRKWGQAEQYF.

This rearrangement joins TRBV14 to TRBJ1-1; no clear D. Between the trimmed V and J ends, which lost 2 bases and 0 bases, there was a span of 7 bases. The CDR3 spans 14 residues. Germline V gene lookup returns CDR1 SGHDN and CDR2 FVKESK. The CDR3 protein is CASSQFSMNTEAFF. CDR3 DNA: TGTGCCAGCAGCCAATTTAGCATGAACACTGAAGCTTTCTTT.

This clonotype occurred a few times. J is TRBJ2-7 and V is TRBV29-1; D gene uncertain. Per germline, CDR1 SQVTM and CDR2 ANQGSEA. Trimming removed 2 bases at V and 7 bases at J, with 15 bases between. The CDR3 has 13 amino acids. CDR3: CSVEKYDMGEQYF. The DNA of the CDR3 is TGCAGCGTTGAAAAGTATGATATGGGGGAGCAGTACTTC.